Below, 20 T cell receptor beta chains from the same sample are listed, as sequenced in a study of long-term antiretroviral therapy in people with HIV. The immunoSEQ assay was v3.0, run at survey level. Produced via immunoSEQ multiplex PCR; TCRdb's table is partial and in-frame only. The data contain some 48,000 clones, around 84% of them seen just once; the ten biggest clones take up approximately 3.2%. The starting material was unsorted PBMCs, obtained 0.8 years after starting antiretroviral therapy. The receptors derive from a woman aged 18-35 years with HIV.

This sequence joins TRBV18 and TRBJ1-2, with D unclear. CDR1 KGHSH and CDR2 LQKENI come from the germline V gene. With 2 bases removed from V and 0 bases from J, the gap between germline ends came to 4 bases. The CDR3 sequence is 13 residues long. DNA for the CDR3: TGTGCCAGCTCACCAGAAGCTAACTATGGCTACACCTTC. Amino acid sequence: CASSPEANYGYTF.

The chain uses TRBV20-1 and TRBJ1-2; D call uncertain. The CDR3 consists of 11 residues. Germline-derived CDR1 and CDR2 are DFQATT and SNEGSKA (reference sequence). Deletions cut 8 bases from V and 2 bases from J, with 9 bases between. This CDR3 reads CSSGANYGYTF. DNA of the CDR3: TGCAGTTCAGGAGCCAACTATGGCTACACCTTC.

In this sample, this clone turned up once. The chain recombines TRBV2 with TRBJ2-5, with a weak D call TRBD2 (5 bases). CDR1 and CDR2 from the germline V gene are SNHLY and FYNNEI. The CDR3 is made up of 15 amino acids. Trimming pared 6 bases from V and 1 base from J, leaving 15 bases between. The CDR3 sequence: CASSTDLGIQETQYF. DNA for the CDR3: TGTGCCAGCAGCACGGACCTCGGGATCCAAGAGACCCAGTACTTC.

This clone appeared a few times. The chain carries TRBV25-1 and TRBJ1-2; D call uncertain. The germline CDR1 and CDR2 sequences are MGHDK and SYGVNS. V dropped 4 bases and J dropped 6 bases, with 15 bases sitting between them. This CDR3 contains 14 residues. CDR3 DNA: TGTGCCAGCAGTGCCAGAGGCAGGTTGGATGGCTACACCTTC. Translation gives CASSARGRLDGYTF.

The V and J genes are TRBV2 and TRBJ2-3; 11 nucleotides agree with TRBD2. V lost 6 bases and J lost 10; bases outside the gene matches: 15. Germline lookup yields CDR1 SNHLY and CDR2 FYNNEI. The length of the CDR3 is 16 residues. The CDR3 spells CASRGGASGRSWSQYF. CDR3 coding DNA: TGTGCCAGCAGGGGAGGGGCTAGCGGGAGGTCCTGGTCGCAGTATTTT.

This clone has a single count. The chain has TRBV6-1 and TRBJ2-1; D is ambiguous. The CDR3 length is 12 residues. CDR1 MNHNS and CDR2 SASEGT come from the germline V gene. The V end was cut by 6 bases, the J end by 8 bases, with 11 bases between. CDR3 amino acids: CASSTLGYEQFF. The CDR3 DNA is TGTGCCAGCAGCACGTTAGGCTATGAGCAGTTCTTC.

The genes are TRBV5-4 and TRBJ2-7; D ambiguous. The CDR3 totals 13 residues. Germline CDR1 SGHNT, CDR2 YYREEE (reference sequence). V was pared by 4 bases and J by 1 base, with 9 bases between. This chain's CDR3 is CASSLRPSYEQYF. In nucleotides, the CDR3 is TGTGCCAGCAGCCTCAGACCATCCTACGAGCAGTACTTC.

This clone occurred a few times. The chain combines TRBV19 with TRBJ2-7, with a weak D call TRBD1 (6 bases). Trimming took off 1 base at V and 2 bases at J, with 12 bases between the two ends. Germline V gene sequence: CDR1 LNHDA, CDR2 SQIVND (reference sequence). This CDR3 is built from 15 residues. The CDR3, as DNA: TGTGCCAGTAGTATAGCCCCACAGGGTACCTACGAGCAGTACTTC. As protein: CASSIAPQGTYEQYF.

This chain connects TRBV19 to TRBJ1-1; tentatively, D is TRBD1 (5 bases). The V gene lost 10 bases and the J gene lost 2 bases, with 11 bases spanning the gap. The CDR3 is made up of 12 amino acids. In germline, CDR1 is LNHDA, CDR2 SQIVND (reference sequence). CDR3 coding DNA: TGTGCCACCGGGGCCTTTAACACTGAAGCTTTCTTT. Translated: CATGAFNTEAFF.

This rearrangement joins TRBV6-6 to TRBJ1-1; the D is unclear. The ends were cut back, 6 bases at V and 0 bases at J, with 5 bases in the middle. Germline values: CDR1 MNHNY, CDR2 SVGAGI (reference sequence). The length of the CDR3 is 12 residues. Here the CDR3 DNA reads TGTGCCAGCAGCTGGATGAACACTGAAGCTTTCTTT. Protein sequence: CASSWMNTEAFF.

The V call is TRBV9, the J call TRBJ2-3, with 8 bases identical to TRBD2. The CDR3 is made up of 12 amino acids. J lost 8 bases, V lost 4 bases, and 3 bases had no gene match. CDR1 is SGDLS, CDR2 YYNGEE, per germline. The CDR3 protein is CASSSGGGTQYF. In DNA form, the CDR3 reads TGTGCCAGCAGCTCGGGAGGGGGTACGCAGTATTTT.

The chain is built from TRBV5-1 and TRBJ1-4, with D tentatively TRBD1 (5 bases). The CDR3 spans 14 residues. Looked up from germline, CDR1 is SGHRS and CDR2 is YFSETQ. Trimming pared 3 bases from V and 8 bases from J, leaving 14 bases between. The DNA for the CDR3 is TGCGCCAGCAGCTCCAAGGGGATTGGGGAAAAACTGTTTTTT. It encodes CASSSKGIGEKLFF.

The J gene is TRBJ2-1, the V gene TRBV18, with TRBD2 matching 13 bases. V gave up 3 bases and J gave up 0 bases; unmatched junction bases: 5. CDR1 and CDR2 (germline): KGHSH, LQKENI. The CDR3 runs 18 residues. CDR3 in DNA: TGTGCCAGCTCACCGTGGACTAGCGGGAGAAGCTCCTACAATGAGCAGTTCTTC. Translation gives CASSPWTSGRSSYNEQFF. Drawing the rest from reference TRBV18 and TRBJ2-1, the complete variable domain is NAGVMQNPRHLVRRRGQEARLRCSPMKGHSHVYWYRQLPEEGLKFMVYLQKENIIDESGMPKERFSAEFPKEGPSILRIQQVVRGDSAAYFCASSPWTSGRSSYNEQFFGPGTRLTVL.

The genes are TRBV9 and TRBJ1-3; D is undetermined. From germline, CDR1 is SGDLS and CDR2 YYNGEE. The V and J ends lost 2 bases and 4 bases respectively, with 16 bases between them. The CDR3 has 16 amino acids. In nucleotides, the CDR3 is TGTGCCAGCAGCGTTGGTATCTCCGGCAGCGGAAACACCATATATTTT. Its translation: CASSVGISGSGNTIYF. Together with reference TRBV9 and TRBJ1-3, the CDR3 gives the full variable domain: DSGVTQTPKHLITATGQRVTLRCSPRSGDLSVYWYQQSLDQGLQFLIQYYNGEERAKGNILERFSAQQFPDLHSELNLSSLELGDSALYFCASSVGISGSGNTIYFGEGSWLTVV.

Only a few counts were recorded for this clone. The chain links TRBV10-3 to TRBJ2-7; D unresolved. V gave up 2 bases and J gave up 6 bases, with 5 bases separating them. The CDR3 is made up of 11 amino acids. Looked up from germline, CDR1 is ENHRY and CDR2 is SYGVKD. CDR3 in amino acids: CAISELREQYF. As DNA, the CDR3 is TGTGCCATCAGTGAGCTCCGCGAGCAGTACTTC.

The genes are TRBV11-3 and TRBJ2-7; the D gene is possibly TRBD1 (6 bases). Germline lookup yields CDR1 SGHNT and CDR2 YENEEA. V gave up 2 bases and J gave up 4 bases, with 9 bases separating them. The CDR3 runs 13 residues. The CDR3 region is CASSLYTGYEQYF. The CDR3 DNA follows: TGTGCCAGCAGCTTATACACAGGGTACGAGCAGTACTTC. The full variable domain, rest sourced from reference TRBV11-3 and TRBJ2-7, is EAGVVQSPRYKIIEKKQPVAFWCNPISGHNTLYWYLQNLGQGPELLIRYENEEAVDDSQLPKDRFSAERLKGVDSTLKIQPAELGDSAVYLCASSLYTGYEQYFGPGTRLTVT.

The chain uses TRBV28 and TRBJ2-4; D not resolved. Germline V CDR1 and CDR2: MDHEN, SYDVKM. V lost 6 bases and J lost 7, with 16 bases in between. The CDR3 length is 14 residues. The CDR3 sequence is CASSPPLSRNIQYF. In DNA form, the CDR3 reads TGTGCCAGCAGCCCACCCTTATCACGGAACATTCAGTACTTC.

The V and J genes are TRBV4-1 and TRBJ1-4; D gene uncertain. Trimming pared 1 base from V and 5 bases from J, leaving 14 bases between. Germline loops: CDR1 MGHRA, CDR2 YSYEKL. This CDR3 is 16 amino acids long. This CDR3 reads CASSQAPGGGNEKLFF. The CDR3 nucleotides are TGCGCCAGCAGCCAAGCCCCGGGAGGCGGGAATGAAAAACTGTTTTTT.

This rearrangement joins TRBV5-1 to TRBJ2-7; D might be TRBD1 (6 bases). V lost 6 bases, J lost 6 bases, and 10 bases lay in between. From germline, CDR1 is SGHRS and CDR2 YFSETQ. The CDR3 runs to 11 residues. The CDR3 is CASIQGSEQYF. CDR3 DNA: TGCGCCAGCATCCAGGGGTCCGAGCAGTACTTC.

Only a few counts were recorded for this clone. The junction differs from germline at one of its ends, possibly a read error. The rearrangement joins TRBV11-2 to TRBJ1-2; unclear D gene. The CDR3 length is 12 residues. Germline V lookup: CDR1 SGHAT, CDR2 FQNNGV. CDR3 protein: CASTPGRPNHTF. In DNA form, the CDR3 reads TGTGCCAGCACCCCTGGGCGGCCCAACCACACTTTC.